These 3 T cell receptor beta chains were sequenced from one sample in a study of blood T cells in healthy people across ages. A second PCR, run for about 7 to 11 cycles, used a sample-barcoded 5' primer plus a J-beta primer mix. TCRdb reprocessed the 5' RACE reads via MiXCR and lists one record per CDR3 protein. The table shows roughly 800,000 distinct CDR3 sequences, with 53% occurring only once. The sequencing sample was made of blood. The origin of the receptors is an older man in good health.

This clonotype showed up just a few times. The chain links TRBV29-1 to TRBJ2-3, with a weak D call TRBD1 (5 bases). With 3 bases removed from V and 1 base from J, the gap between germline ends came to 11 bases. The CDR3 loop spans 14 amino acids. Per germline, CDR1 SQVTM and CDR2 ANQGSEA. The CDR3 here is CSVEGRDRTDTQYF. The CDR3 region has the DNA TGCAGCGTTGAGGGGCGAGACCGCACAGATACGCAGTATTTT.

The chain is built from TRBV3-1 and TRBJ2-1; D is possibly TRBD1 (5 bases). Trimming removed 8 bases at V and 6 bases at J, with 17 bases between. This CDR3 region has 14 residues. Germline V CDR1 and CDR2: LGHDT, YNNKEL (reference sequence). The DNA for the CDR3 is TGTGCCAGCCACATAGGGGCGGACACCAATGAGCAGTTCTTC. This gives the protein CASHIGADTNEQFF.

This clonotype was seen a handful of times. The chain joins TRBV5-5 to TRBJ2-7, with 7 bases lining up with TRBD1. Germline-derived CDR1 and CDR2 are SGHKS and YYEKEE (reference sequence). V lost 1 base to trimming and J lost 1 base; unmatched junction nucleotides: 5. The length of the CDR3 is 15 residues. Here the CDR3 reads CASSLSWDRSYEQYF. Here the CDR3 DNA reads TGTGCCAGCAGCTTGTCCTGGGACAGATCCTACGAGCAGTACTTC.